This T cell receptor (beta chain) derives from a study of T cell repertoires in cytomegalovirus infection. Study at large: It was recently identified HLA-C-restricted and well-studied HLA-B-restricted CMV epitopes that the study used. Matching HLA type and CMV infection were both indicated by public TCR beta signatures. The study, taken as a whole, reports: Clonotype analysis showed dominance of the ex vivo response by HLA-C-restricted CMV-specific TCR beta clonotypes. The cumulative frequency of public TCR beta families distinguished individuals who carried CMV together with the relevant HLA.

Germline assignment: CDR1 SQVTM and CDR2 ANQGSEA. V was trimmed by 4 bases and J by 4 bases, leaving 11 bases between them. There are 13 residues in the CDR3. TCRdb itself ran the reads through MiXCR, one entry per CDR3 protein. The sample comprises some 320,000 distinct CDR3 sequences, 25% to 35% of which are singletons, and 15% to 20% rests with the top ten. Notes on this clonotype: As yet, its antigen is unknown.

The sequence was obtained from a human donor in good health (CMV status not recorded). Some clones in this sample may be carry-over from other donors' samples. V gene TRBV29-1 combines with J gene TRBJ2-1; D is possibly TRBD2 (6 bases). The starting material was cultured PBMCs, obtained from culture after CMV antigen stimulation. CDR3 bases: TGCAGCGTTGGAAGGGACTCATACAATGAGCAGTTCTTC. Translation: CSVGRDSYNEQFF.